This T cell receptor beta chain comes out of a study of technical replicates of blood from a handful of donors (dated by TCRdb to about 2017). The germline V gene specifies MNHEY as CDR1 and SVGAGI as CDR2. The CDR3 runs 16 amino acids, cysteine and phenylalanine included. Just CDR3 DNA is preserved here, 48 bases in frame from base 1. At the junction V is shortened by 2 bases and J by 0 bases, with 11 bases in between. Receptor libraries were prepared by the immunoSEQ multiplex PCR assay. TCRdb re-hosts the immuneACCESS table, in-frame sequences only. Its copies lack some clones; in the studies checked, an unresolved V gene accounts for under half of them, and the cause for the rest is not known. The sample has 85,000 to 90,000 clones on record, about nine tenths of them singletons. The ten largest clones take up roughly 0.25% of the sample. As concerns this clone: It lacks a known antigen. No per-base quality is available; no much larger clone lies one base away.

Here the chain combines TRBV6-5 and TRBJ1-3, with no confidently assigned D gene. The sample taken for sequencing was T cells isolated from PBMCs. The sequence derives from a human donor in good health. Here the CDR3 is given as CASSYRRWGSGNTIYF. DNA sequence: TGTGCCAGCAGTTACAGGAGGTGGGGCTCTGGAAACACCATATATTTT.